These 32 T cell receptor beta chains originate from one sample sequenced in a study of Graves' ophthalmopathy and Graves' hyperthyroidism. The study amplified TCR beta CDR3 regions using RNA transcripts. Second-round multiplex PCR came after a first-round RT-PCR that employed HTBI primers. A single record per CDR3 protein comes from TCRdb applying MiXCR to the multiplex PCR reads. The table has around 1,200,000 distinct CDR3 sequences, about 36% seen once. The sample taken for sequencing was peripheral blood or thyroid tissue (not recorded which). The receptors originated from an adult man with Graves' hyperthyroidism.

This clonotype was detected a few times. This chain links TRBV7-2 with TRBJ1-6, with D uncertain. This CDR3 is 12 amino acids long. Germline CDR1 SGHTA, CDR2 FQGNSA. V lost 6 bases to trimming and J lost 8 bases, with 8 bases between them. The CDR3: CASSSEYSPLHF. The CDR3 region has the DNA TGTGCCAGCAGTTCCGAATATTCACCCCTCCACTTT.

The chain is built from TRBV7-6 and TRBJ2-7; TRBD2 matches 10 bases. The CDR3 covers 13 residues. The ends lost 4 bases at V and 7 bases at J; junction bases unmatched: 4. CDR1 and CDR2 (germline): SGHVS, FNYEAQ. The CDR3 is CASSYSGRLEQYF. The CDR3 DNA is TGTGCCAGCAGCTATAGCGGGAGGTTGGAGCAGTACTTC.

This clonotype was observed a few times. This chain joins TRBV5-4 and TRBJ2-7, with 9 bases identical to TRBD2. The CDR3 consists of 16 residues. Germline assignment: CDR1 SGHNT and CDR2 YYREEE (reference sequence). With 1 base clipped from V and 5 bases from J, the junction kept 10 bases outside the gene matches. The CDR3 sequence: CASSLRSSGKGDEQYF. In DNA, the CDR3 is TGTGCCAGCAGCTTGCGTTCTAGCGGGAAGGGTGACGAGCAGTACTTC.

CDR3 nucleotide sequence: TGTGCCAGCAGCCAAGCCAGACCCAATGAAAAACTGTTTTTT. This sequence encodes CASSQARPNEKLFF. V and J are TRBV14 and TRBJ1-4; D is undetermined. The CDR3 covers 14 residues. CDR1 is SGHDN, CDR2 FVKESK, per germline. The V gene lost 1 base and the J gene lost 5 bases, with 8 bases spanning the gap.

The V and J genes are TRBV29-1 and TRBJ1-1; TRBD1 might be the D (6 bases). The V gene's germline CDR1 is SQVTM and CDR2 ANQGSEA. Trimming pared 4 bases from V and 9 bases from J, leaving 30 bases between. The CDR3 runs 17 residues. The CDR3 nucleotides are TGCAGCGTTGCAGGGGAGGGTGCCAGCAGGGCGGGGGGAAAAGCTTTCTTT. Translation gives CSVAGEGASRAGGKAFF.

With regard to this clonotype: A read error may produce the germline difference seen at one junction end. DNA of the CDR3: TGTGCCAGCAGTTACTCGGGTAGATCTAACACCGGGGAGCTGTTTTTT. Translation: CASSYSGRSNTGELFF. The chain couples TRBV10-3 to TRBJ2-2; D is ambiguous. Germline-derived CDR1 and CDR2 are ENHRY and SYGVKD. There are 16 residues in the CDR3.

This clonotype was observed many times. The J gene is TRBJ2-5, the V gene TRBV7-8; TRBD2 agrees at 7 bases. Germline V gives CDR1 SGHVS, CDR2 FQNEAQ. The CDR3 has 15 residues. V was clipped by 5 bases and J by 2 bases; unmatched bases: 8. This CDR3 reads CASSPRLAVQETQYF. The CDR3 bases are TGTGCCAGCAGCCCCCGACTAGCCGTTCAAGAGACCCAGTACTTC.

To note about this clonotype: Being one base from a much bigger clone, this may be a read error. The chain's CDR3 is CAGSPGTGPPKVQETQYF. DNA of the CDR3: TGTGCCGGCAGCCCGGGGACAGGGCCGCCCAAAGTACAAGAGACCCAGTACTTC. The chain uses TRBV7-9 and TRBJ2-5; 9 positions match TRBD1. CDR3 length: 18 amino acids. The germline V gene encodes CDR1 SEHNR and CDR2 FQNEAQ (reference sequence).

In the case of this clonotype: The junction departs from the called germline gene at one end, perhaps through a read error. This chain uses TRBV27 with TRBJ1-5; D ambiguous. The CDR3 spans 13 residues. The germline V gene has CDR1 MNHEY and CDR2 SMNVEV (reference sequence). The CDR3 protein is CAGSAGRAQPQHF. CDR3 in DNA: TGTGCCGGCAGTGCCGGACGGGCTCAGCCCCAGCATTTT.

This clonotype showed up just a few times. At one end, the junction sequence differs from germline, possibly due to a read error. The rearrangement uses TRBV10-2 and TRBJ2-7, with TRBD1 matching 8 bases. CDR3 length: 18 residues. Germline CDR1 WSHSY, CDR2 SAAADI. This chain's CDR3 is CASRPGQDLPKGSYEQYF. Here the CDR3 DNA reads TGTGCCAGCAGGCCGGGACAGGACCTCCCAAAGGGCTCCTACGAGCAGTACTTC.

This clonotype has only a few counts. The V gene is TRBV29-1, the J gene TRBJ1-3, with D possibly TRBD1 on 6 matching bases. Trimming cost V 2 bases and J 0 bases, with 14 bases left between them. The germline gives CDR1 SQVTM, CDR2 ANQGSEA. CDR3 length: 16 residues. The CDR3 here is CSVERAGVVSGNTIYF. CDR3 bases: TGCAGCGTTGAAAGGGCAGGGGTAGTCTCTGGAAACACCATATATTTT.

The chain joins TRBV12-3 or TRBV12-4 to TRBJ1-5; a possible D gene is TRBD1 (5 bases). Deletions cut 7 bases from V and 9 bases from J, with 16 bases between. The CDR3 contains 13 residues. The CDR3, as DNA: TGTGCCAGCACACGGGGGGGTTCGTTGCCCCAGCATTTT. Translated: CASTRGGSLPQHF.

This clonotype was seen only a few times. The chain employs TRBV7-2 and TRBJ2-3; D is ambiguous. Germline V lookup: CDR1 SGHTA, CDR2 FQGNSA. Trimming removed 4 bases from V and 4 bases from J, with 6 bases in between. CDR3 size: 12 residues. CDR3 nucleotide sequence: TGTGCCAGCAGCTCCCACCCAGATACGCAGTATTTT. It yields the protein CASSSHPDTQYF.

This clonotype was seen more than once but under ten times. This chain uses TRBV12-3 or TRBV12-4 with TRBJ2-6, with TRBD1 matching 8 bases. The CDR3 totals 17 residues. V lost 6 bases, J lost 1 base, and 8 bases stayed unmatched. In DNA form, the CDR3 reads TGTGCCAGCAGCCCAGGACAGGGCACGTCTGGGGCCAACGTCCTGACTTTC. This gives the protein CASSPGQGTSGANVLTF.

About this clonotype: This sequence may be a read error, since a much larger clone differs from it by one base. CDR3: CASMGSYEQHF. CDR3 DNA: TGTGCCAGCATGGGGAGCTACGAGCAGCACTTC. V gene TRBV12-3 or TRBV12-4 combines with J gene TRBJ2-7; a possible D gene is TRBD2 (5 bases). The CDR3 totals 11 residues.

This clonotype was observed a handful of times. The chain joins TRBV6-5 to TRBJ2-7; 9 nucleotides match TRBD1. The length of the CDR3 is 15 residues. J gave up 4 bases and V 5 bases, and 9 bases lay outside the gene matches. CDR1 is MNHEY and CDR2 is SVGAGI in the germline V gene. CDR3 coding DNA: TGTGCCAGCAGTGAGGGAGACAGGGGGTATTACGAGCAGTACTTC. Residues: CASSEGDRGYYEQYF.

The chain combines TRBV29-1 with TRBJ1-1; 12 nucleotides align to TRBD1. Germline V lookup: CDR1 SQVTM, CDR2 ANQGSEA. The trim removed 6 bases at V and 0 bases at J, leaving 8 bases unmatched. This CDR3 has 16 amino acids. The CDR3 loop is CSVEGQGALMNTEAFF. CDR3 coding DNA: TGCAGCGTGGAGGGACAGGGGGCCCTGATGAACACTGAAGCTTTCTTT.

Points on this clonotype: Since the CDR3 does not end with the conserved phenylalanine or tryptophan, this likely comes from a read error. The limits of the CDR3 on the DNA are not certain, so only TCRdb's listed CDR3 is given. The gene calls are TRBV10-3 and TRBJ1-1; the D call in the table, TRBD1, was not verified against the DNA. CDR1 and CDR2 from the germline V gene are ENHRY and SYGVKD. Ends included, the CDR3 has 8 residues. CDR3 amino acids: CAISDVQA.

This clonotype has only a few counts. The J gene is TRBJ1-2, the V gene TRBV10-3; 7 bases are shared with TRBD1. This CDR3 is built from 15 residues. V gave up 6 bases and J gave up 4 bases; unmatched junction bases: 11. Per the germline V gene, CDR1 is ENHRY and CDR2 is SYGVKD. The CDR3 DNA reads TGTGCCATCAGGGGGGGGGACAGCAGATCCTATGGCTACACCTTC. This gives the protein CAIRGGDSRSYGYTF.

At least ten counts were recorded for this clonotype. The chain uses TRBV2 and TRBJ2-6; D is ambiguous. V was trimmed by 6 bases and J by 2 bases, leaving 11 bases between them. In germline, CDR1 is SNHLY, CDR2 FYNNEI. The length of the CDR3 is 15 residues. The CDR3 sequence: CASRRIEAGANVLTF. CDR3 bases: TGTGCCAGCAGGAGGATAGAAGCTGGGGCCAACGTCCTGACTTTC.

This clonotype occurred many times. This chain connects TRBV7-8 to TRBJ2-5, with 7 bases that match TRBD2. The CDR3 runs to 14 residues. Germline-derived CDR1 and CDR2 are SGHVS and FQNEAQ. The V segment lost 1 base and the J segment 7 bases; nucleotides outside the gene matches: 6. CDR3 protein: CASSLGGGQGTQYF. The CDR3 region has the DNA TGTGCCAGCAGCTTAGGGGGAGGGCAGGGGACCCAGTACTTC.

The chain has TRBV9 and TRBJ1-6; D is possibly TRBD1 (5 bases). Between the trimmed V and J ends, which lost 3 bases and 5 bases, there was a span of 12 bases. Per the germline V gene, CDR1 is SGDLS and CDR2 is YYNGEE. This CDR3 comprises 15 residues. CDR3 residues: CASSEGEVDNSPLHF. CDR3 sequence (DNA): TGTGCCAGCAGCGAAGGGGAAGTAGATAATTCACCCCTCCACTTT.

This clonotype occurred many times. This chain uses TRBV20-1 with TRBJ2-6, with 11 bases that match TRBD1. V was clipped by 3 bases and J by 0 bases; unmatched bases: 7. The CDR3 loop spans 18 amino acids. The germline gives CDR1 DFQATT, CDR2 SNEGSKA (reference sequence). CDR3 DNA: TGCAGTGCTAGCCTCCGGGACAGGGGGAGCTCTGGGGCCAACGTCCTGACTTTC. Amino acids: CSASLRDRGSSGANVLTF.

Many counts were recorded for this clonotype. This chain uses TRBV5-1 with TRBJ2-7; D may be TRBD2 (6 bases). In germline, CDR1 is SGHRS, CDR2 YFSETQ. CDR3 size: 15 residues. Trimming took 2 bases from V and 5 from J, leaving 17 bases between them. The CDR3 coding sequence is TGCGCCAGCAGCTTTTGGAGGGTAGGGAACCACGAGCAGTACTTC. Protein sequence: CASSFWRVGNHEQYF.

This clonotype was detected many times. The rearrangement uses TRBV7-2 and TRBJ1-3, with D tentatively TRBD1 (5 bases). CDR1 and CDR2 from the germline V gene are SGHTA and FQGNSA. The V gene lost 5 bases and the J gene lost 0 bases, with 14 bases spanning the gap. The CDR3 runs 16 residues. CDR3 loop: CASSARQFLSGNTIYF. The CDR3, as DNA: TGTGCCAGCAGCGCCAGACAGTTCCTCTCTGGAAACACCATATATTTT.

The rearrangement links TRBV12-3 or TRBV12-4 to TRBJ2-5; a weak D match, TRBD2 (5 bases). The CDR3 is made up of 16 amino acids. Deletions cut 5 bases from V and 1 base from J, with 17 bases between. The CDR3 loop reads CASSVPGTGGQETQYF. The CDR3 nucleotides are TGTGCCAGCAGTGTTCCAGGCACCGGAGGCCAAGAGACCCAGTACTTC.

CDR3 bases: TGTGCCAGCAGCTTAGCGGGGGAGGGGGCTGACCAGCCCCAGCATTTT. The encoded protein is CASSLAGEGADQPQHF. This chain joins TRBV7-9 and TRBJ1-5; 7 nucleotides align to TRBD1. The length of the CDR3 is 16 residues. Trimming removed 0 bases from V and 7 bases from J; junction bases left unmatched: 9. CDR1 is SEHNR and CDR2 is FQNEAQ in the germline V gene (reference sequence). Full variable domain (missing parts from reference TRBV7-9 and TRBJ1-5): DTGVSQNPRHKITKRGQNVTFRCDPISEHNRLYWYRQTLGQGPEFLTYFQNEAQLEKSRLLSDRFSAERPKGSFSTLEIQRTEQGDSAMYLCASSLAGEGADQPQHFGDGTRLSIL.

With regard to this clonotype: This could be a read error, since a much larger clone is one nucleotide away. V and J are TRBV5-1 and TRBJ1-1, with a possible D match to TRBD1 (6 bases). V was cut by 1 base and J by 4 bases, with 11 bases left in between. Germline CDR1 is SGHRS and CDR2 is YFSETQ. The CDR3 has 14 amino acids. The CDR3 DNA sequence: TGCGCCAGCAGCTTGAGGGGGATTCGCACTGAAGCTTTCTTT. Residues: CASSLRGIRTEAFF.

This sequence joins TRBV9 and TRBJ1-2; D unclear. V dropped 4 bases and J dropped 7 bases, with 17 bases sitting between them. The germline V gene encodes CDR1 SGDLS and CDR2 YYNGEE. This CDR3 is built from 14 residues. This CDR3 is CASSSGAKLVGYTF. CDR3 sequence (DNA): TGTGCCAGCAGCTCGGGAGCGAAACTCGTTGGCTACACCTTC.

The chain combines TRBV12-3 or TRBV12-4 with TRBJ2-2; 10 bases fit TRBD2. The ends lost 5 bases at V and 7 bases at J; junction bases unmatched: 22. This CDR3 has 20 residues. CDR3 bases: TGTGCCAGCAGTCCCTCCCCGACGCCACAGCGGGGGGGCCGGAGCGGGGAGCTGTTTTTT. It encodes CASSPSPTPQRGGRSGELFF.

Points on this clonotype: A read error may explain this, as a much larger clone is one base away. The chain carries TRBV7-9 and TRBJ1-6; the match to TRBD1 covers 7 bases. CDR3 length: 16 amino acids. Per germline, CDR1 SEHNR and CDR2 FQNEAQ (reference sequence). The CDR3 DNA reads TGCGCCAGCAACCAAGACCCCGGGACAGCAAATTCACCCCTCCACTTT. Its protein product is CASNQDPGTANSPLHF.

This clonotype appeared once. J is TRBJ2-7 and V is TRBV10-3; D could derive from TRBD1 or TRBD2 (5 bases each). CDR1 and CDR2 from the germline V gene are ENHRY and SYGVKD. This CDR3 is built from 15 residues. V was clipped by 6 bases and J by 3 bases, with 18 bases between them. CDR3 coding DNA: TGTGCCATCAGGGGGGAAGTGGGATCTAACTACGAGCAGTACTTC. Protein sequence: CAIRGEVGSNYEQYF.